The sequence of this T cell receptor beta chain was determined in a study of blood T cells in healthy people across ages. V dropped 3 bases and J dropped 5 bases, with 13 bases sitting between them. CDR3 size: 14 residues. Combining a sample-barcoded 5' primer with a J-beta primer mix, a second PCR ran for roughly 7 to 11 cycles. TCRdb fed the 5' RACE reads into MiXCR, producing one record per CDR3 protein. The data contain some 890,000 distinct CDR3 sequences, 25% to 35% of them singletons. These data also featured in a second study, about T cells of mothers and their children.

The gene calls are TRBV12-3 or TRBV12-4 and TRBJ1-1; D uncertain. The sequence came from a middle-aged woman in good health. What was sequenced was blood. The CDR3 loop reads CASSFTRGGTEAFF. CDR3 sequence (DNA): TGTGCCAGCAGTTTTACACGGGGAGGTACTGAAGCTTTCTTT.